These T cell receptor beta chains were read from a single sample in a study of Graves' ophthalmopathy and Graves' hyperthyroidism. TCRdb used MiXCR to reprocess the multiplex PCR reads, holding one entry per CDR3 protein. This sample has about 740,000 distinct CDR3 sequences; roughly two fifths occur once, and the top ten carry less than 55%. Sequenced material: peripheral blood. The origin of the receptors is an adult man with Graves' ophthalmopathy. CDR3s include the opening cysteine and the closing phenylalanine or tryptophan. The D gene is left open where the match is weak. Expanded clones are given a class, and other clones once, few, many or no size at all.

many TRBJ2-2 . TRBV25-1 CASSEVQSDTGELFF TGTGCCAGCAGTGAGGTGCAGTCAGACACCGGGGAGCTGTTTTTT
many TRBJ2-7 TRBD1 TRBV29-1 CSVGGQGYEQYF TGCAGCGTTGGGGGACAGGGCTACGAGCAGTACTTC
. TRBJ1-1 TRBD1 TRBV29-1 CSGGQGGSPNTEAFF TGCAGCGGGGGACAGGGGGGCAGCCCGAACACTGAAGCTTTCTTT
. TRBJ2-2 . TRBV25-1 CASGIRRIGTGELFF TGTGCCAGCGGGATTCGCAGGATAGGCACCGGGGAGCTGTTTTTT
. TRBJ1-6 . TRBV7-9 CASRTGRAGSNSPLHF TGTGCCAGCAGAACGGGCCGCGCAGGCTCGAATTCACCCCTCCACTTT
. TRBJ1-5 . TRBV24-1 CASSQNGGYYSNQPQHF TGTGCCAGCAGCCAAAACGGCGGATACTATAGCAATCAGCCCCAGCATTTT
many TRBJ1-2 . TRBV19 CASSPQRNYGYTF TGTGCCAGTAGTCCACAGAGGAACTATGGCTACACCTTC
few TRBJ2-7 . TRBV19 CASSHGMGGQLWEQYF TGTGCCAGTAGCCACGGGATGGGGGGCCAATTGTGGGAGCAGTACTTC
. TRBJ2-7 . TRBV2 CASSGGRSSYEQYF TGTGCCAGCAGTGGCGGCAGGAGCTCCTACGAGCAGTACTTC
. TRBJ2-7 . TRBV19 CASNGGGYEQYF TGTGCCAGTAACGGGGGCGGCTACGAGCAGTACTTC
many TRBJ1-1 . TRBV19 CASLGGAKGTEAFF TGTGCCAGCCTCGGTGGCGCGAAAGGCACTGAAGCTTTCTTT
. TRBJ2-5 . TRBV7-9 CASSLGVGRYQETQYF TGTGCCAGCAGCTTGGGGGTGGGGAGGTACCAAGAGACCCAGTACTTC
. TRBJ1-2 . TRBV5-4 CASSYSRAWGYTF TGTGCCAGCAGCTATTCCAGGGCCTGGGGCTACACCTTC
. TRBJ2-2 . TRBV12-3/TRBV12-4 CASKGQRSNTGELFF TGTGCCAGCAAAGGGCAAAGGAGCAACACCGGGGAGCTGTTTTTT
. TRBJ2-6 . TRBV7-8 CASSLARLVSGANVLTF TGTGCCAGCAGCTTAGCGCGCTTGGTTTCTGGGGCCAACGTCCTGACTTTC
few TRBJ2-2 . TRBV24-1 CATRGLYGELFF TGTGCCACCAGGGGGCTGTACGGGGAGCTGTTTTTT
many TRBJ1-4 . TRBV10-3 CAISERRGAGESEKLFF TGTGCCATCAGTGAGCGCCGTGGGGCAGGGGAGAGTGAAAAACTGTTTTTT
. TRBJ1-5 . TRBV24-1 CATSDLPSLSETQHF TGTGCCACCAGTGATTTGCCCAGCTTGTCAGAGACCCAGCATTTT
. TRBJ2-7 . TRBV6-5 CASRRRDEQYF TGTGCCAGCAGGAGGCGCGACGAGCAGTACTTC
. TRBJ1-1 . TRBV29-1 CSVEDLGALGNAEAFF TGCAGCGTTGAAGATCTAGGAGCCCTCGGGAACGCTGAAGCTTTCTTT
. TRBJ1-2 TRBD1 TRBV15 CATSSTDRGYGYTF TGTGCCACCAGCAGCACAGACAGGGGGTATGGCTACACCTTC
many TRBJ1-2 . TRBV15 CATSRLNSYTF TGTGCCACCAGCAGACTGAATAGCTACACCTTC
few TRBJ2-5 . TRBV9 CASSQDGARGRRETQYF TGTGCCAGCAGCCAAGATGGTGCCCGAGGGCGGCGCGAGACCCAGTACTTC
few TRBJ1-5 . TRBV24-1 CASSLSFPGPSNQPQHF TGTGCCAGCAGTTTATCCTTTCCGGGGCCCAGCAATCAGCCCCAGCATTTT
. TRBJ2-5 . TRBV6-5 CASSFRTEQETQYF TGTGCCAGCAGTTTTAGGACAGAACAAGAGACCCAGTACTTC
. TRBJ2-7 TRBD2 TRBV2 CARKPGLADSYEQYF TGTGCCAGAAAACCGGGACTAGCGGACTCCTACGAGCAGTACTTC